The rows below give T cell receptor beta chains drawn from one sample of a study of EBV T-cell therapy then PD-1 blockade in nasopharyngeal carcinoma. The antigens these receptors bind are not known. TCRdb's table, derived via immunoSEQ multiplex PCR, lists solely in-frame clones and lacks some. The sample records roughly 21,000 clones, around 82% being singletons. The starting material was CD8+ T cells from blood, obtained at roughly day 67 from a patient whose treatment included autologous EBV-specific T cells and nivolumab. The source of these receptors is a man between 35 and 55 years old with nasopharyngeal carcinoma. The CDR3 runs from the conserved cysteine through the conserved F or W. D genes are given only for firm matches. Clone sizes are given selectively: once, few, many, or a class where the clone is expanded.

.	.	TRBV2	TRBJ1-3	TGTGCCAGCCCGGATATGGTCTCTGGAAACACCATATATTTT	CASPDMVSGNTIYF
.	TRBD1	TRBV7-2	TRBJ2-7	TGTGCCAGCAGCTTCGAGGACAGGGGGGTCTCGGCCTACGAGCAGTACTTC	CASSFEDRGVSAYEQYF
.	TRBD2	TRBV7-9	TRBJ2-1	TGTGCCAGCAGCCCGGGGACTAGCGGGACGATGGGTTCCTACAATGAGCAGTTCTTC	CASSPGTSGTMGSYNEQFF
.	.	TRBV3-1/TRBV3-2	TRBJ2-7	TGTGCCAGCAGCCGCCGGGACCAGCCGAGGGAGCAGTACTTC	CASSRRDQPREQYF
.	.	TRBV10-3	TRBJ1-6	TGTGCCATCAGTGCTACAGGGATTAATTCACCCCTCCACTTT	CAISATGINSPLHF
once	.	TRBV29-1	TRBJ2-2	TGCAGCGTTGCGGACGGACTGTTGTCGACCGGGGAGCTGTTTTTT	CSVADGLLSTGELFF
.	.	TRBV10-3	TRBJ2-1	TGTGCCATCAGTGGCCCACGCAGAGACAATGAGCAGTTCTTC	CAISGPRRDNEQFF
.	.	TRBV11-3	TRBJ2-3	TGTGCCAGCAGTCACAGGGACGCAGATACGCAGTATTTT	CASSHRDADTQYF
once	.	TRBV12-3/TRBV12-4	TRBJ2-3	TGTGCTTCGACCCTCGCAGATACGCAGTATTTT	CASTLADTQYF
.	TRBD1	TRBV4-3	TRBJ1-1	TGCGCCAGCAGCCATATGACAGGGGGCACTGAAGCTTTCTTT	CASSHMTGGTEAFF
.	.	TRBV20-1	TRBJ2-7	TGCAGTGCTAGTCCCCTTGAGACAGTAAGCCCCTACGAGCAGTACTTC	CSASPLETVSPYEQYF
.	TRBD2	TRBV11-2	TRBJ2-4	TGTGCCAGCAGCTATGATCTAGCGGGGGGGCGTCACAAAAACATTCAGTACTTC	CASSYDLAGGRHKNIQYF
.	.	TRBV4-1	TRBJ1-4	TGCGCCAGCAGCCAGCCCGCGCGAGGGGTCGCTTTGCTGTTTTTT	CASSQPARGVALLFF
.	.	TRBV5-5	TRBJ2-7	TGTGCCAGCATCCTGAGGCATGGCGGAGAGCAGTACTTC	CASILRHGGEQYF
.	TRBD1	TRBV12-5	TRBJ1-2	TGTGCTAGTGGTTGGCCGGGACAGGGGGCAGGTGGCTACACCTTC	CASGWPGQGAGGYTF
.	.	TRBV7-9	TRBJ1-1	TGTGCCAGCAGCTTACCGGCGTCTCTCACGGAGGGCACTGAAGCTTTCTTT	CASSLPASLTEGTEAFF
.	.	TRBV9	TRBJ1-2	TGCGCCAGCAGCGTAGGGAAGAACTATGGCTACACCTTC	CASSVGKNYGYTF
.	.	TRBV18	TRBJ1-5	TGTGCCAGCTCACCATCCGACATGGGGTATCAGCCCCAGCATTTT	CASSPSDMGYQPQHF
once	TRBD2	TRBV9	TRBJ2-3	TGTGCCAGCAGCCCCAGAGGCGGGGGTGGGTCAGATACGCAGTATTTT	CASSPRGGGGSDTQYF
.	.	TRBV6-2/TRBV6-3	TRBJ2-3	TGTGCCAGCAGTTACTCGAGGAGGGCTACAGATACGCAGTATTTT	CASSYSRRATDTQYF
.	.	TRBV13	TRBJ1-2	TGTGCCAGCAGTTCGACCCCCCGGGACACCTATGGCTACACCTTC	CASSSTPRDTYGYTF
.	TRBD1	TRBV7-9	TRBJ1-1	TGTGCCAGCAGCTTATATGGGACAGGGGCCACTGAAGCTTTCTTT	CASSLYGTGATEAFF
.	.	TRBV6-2/TRBV6-3	TRBJ2-7	TGTGCCAGCAGCGGGGAGCAGGACCTCTACGAGCAGTACTTC	CASSGEQDLYEQYF
.	.	TRBV4-2	TRBJ2-3	TGTGCCAGCAGCCAAGATGGGCTACAAAGCGGGTCAGATACGCAGTATTTT	CASSQDGLQSGSDTQYF